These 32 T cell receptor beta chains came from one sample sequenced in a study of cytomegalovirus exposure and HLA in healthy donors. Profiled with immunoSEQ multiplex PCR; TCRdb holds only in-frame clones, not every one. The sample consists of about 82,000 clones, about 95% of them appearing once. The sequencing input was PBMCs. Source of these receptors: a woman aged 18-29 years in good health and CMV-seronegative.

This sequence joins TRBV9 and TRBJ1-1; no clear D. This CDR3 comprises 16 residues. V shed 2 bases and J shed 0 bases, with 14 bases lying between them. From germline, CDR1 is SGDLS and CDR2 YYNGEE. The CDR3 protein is CASSVSGVLMNTEAFF. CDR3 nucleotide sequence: TGTGCCAGCAGCGTTTCCGGGGTCCTTATGAACACTGAAGCTTTCTTT.

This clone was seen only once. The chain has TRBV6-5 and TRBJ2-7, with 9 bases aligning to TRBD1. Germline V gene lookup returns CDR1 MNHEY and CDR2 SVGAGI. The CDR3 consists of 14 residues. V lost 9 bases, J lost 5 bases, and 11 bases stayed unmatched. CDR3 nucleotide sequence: TGTGCCAGTATAAGGGACAGGGCTTCGGACGAGCAGTACTTC. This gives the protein CASIRDRASDEQYF.

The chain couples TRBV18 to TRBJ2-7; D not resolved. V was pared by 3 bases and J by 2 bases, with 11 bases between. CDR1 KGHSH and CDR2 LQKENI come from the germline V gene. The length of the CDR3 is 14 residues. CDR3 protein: CASSPATDPYEQYF. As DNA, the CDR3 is TGTGCCAGCTCACCGGCCACAGACCCCTACGAGCAGTACTTC.

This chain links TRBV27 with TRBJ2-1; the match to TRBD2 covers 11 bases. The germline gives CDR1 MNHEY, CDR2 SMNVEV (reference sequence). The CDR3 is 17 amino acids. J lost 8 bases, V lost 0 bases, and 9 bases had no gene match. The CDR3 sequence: CASSLSPSGGPVDEQFF. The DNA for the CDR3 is TGTGCCAGCAGTTTATCGCCTAGCGGGGGGCCAGTCGATGAGCAGTTCTTC.

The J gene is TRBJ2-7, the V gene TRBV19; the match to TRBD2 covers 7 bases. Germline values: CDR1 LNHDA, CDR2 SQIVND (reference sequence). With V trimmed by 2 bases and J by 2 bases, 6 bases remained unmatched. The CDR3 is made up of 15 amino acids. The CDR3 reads CASSIRLAATYEQYF. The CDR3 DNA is TGTGCCAGTAGTATAAGGCTAGCGGCAACCTACGAGCAGTACTTC.

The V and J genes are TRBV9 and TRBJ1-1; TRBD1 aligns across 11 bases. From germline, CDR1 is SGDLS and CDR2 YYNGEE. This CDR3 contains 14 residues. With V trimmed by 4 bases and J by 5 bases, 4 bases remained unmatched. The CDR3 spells CASSFGTGGTEAFF. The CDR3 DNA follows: TGTGCCAGCAGCTTCGGGACAGGGGGAACTGAAGCTTTCTTT.

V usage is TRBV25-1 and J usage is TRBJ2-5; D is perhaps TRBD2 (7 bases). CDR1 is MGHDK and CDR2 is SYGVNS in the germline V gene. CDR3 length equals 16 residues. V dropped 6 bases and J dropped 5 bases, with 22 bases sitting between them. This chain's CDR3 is CASSSSGGLLVETQYF. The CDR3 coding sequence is TGTGCCAGCAGCTCCTCGGGGGGCCTTTTGGTCGAGACCCAGTACTTC.

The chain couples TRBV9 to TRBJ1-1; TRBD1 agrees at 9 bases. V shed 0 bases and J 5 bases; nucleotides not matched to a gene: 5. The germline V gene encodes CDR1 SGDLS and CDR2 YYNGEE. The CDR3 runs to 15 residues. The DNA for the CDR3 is TGTGCCAGCAGCGTAGAGGGGACAGGGAGGACTGAAGCTTTCTTT. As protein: CASSVEGTGRTEAFF.

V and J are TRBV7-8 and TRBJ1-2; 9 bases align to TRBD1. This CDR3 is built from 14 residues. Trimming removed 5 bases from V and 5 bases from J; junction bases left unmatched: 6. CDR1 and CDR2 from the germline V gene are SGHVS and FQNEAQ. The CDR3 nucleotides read TGTGCCAGCAGCCGGGACAGGGAAGGGTATGGCTACACCTTC. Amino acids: CASSRDREGYGYTF. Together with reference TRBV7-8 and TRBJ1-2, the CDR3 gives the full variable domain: GAGVSQSPRYKVAKRGQDVALRCDPISGHVSLFWYQQALGQGPEFLTYFQNEAQLDKSGLPSDRFFAERPEGSVSTLKIQRTQQEDSAVYLCASSRDREGYGYTFGSGTRLTVV.

The CDR3 region has the DNA TGTGCCAGCAGCTGGGGACTAGCGGGGGTCTCCTACAATGAGCAGTTCTTC. Translated, it gives CASSWGLAGVSYNEQFF. This chain connects TRBV11-2 to TRBJ2-1; TRBD2 matches at 14 bases. Germline CDR1 reads SGHAT; CDR2 reads FQNNGV. The junction had 2 bases not matched to a gene; V was cut back by 4 bases and J by 0 bases. The CDR3 has 17 amino acids.

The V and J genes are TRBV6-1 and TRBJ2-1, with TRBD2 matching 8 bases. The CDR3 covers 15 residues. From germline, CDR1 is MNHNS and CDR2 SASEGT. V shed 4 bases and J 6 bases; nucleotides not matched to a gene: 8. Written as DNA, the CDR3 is TGTGCCAGCAGTGGAAACGGCGGGGGGAGCAATGAGCAGTTCTTC. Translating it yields CASSGNGGGSNEQFF.

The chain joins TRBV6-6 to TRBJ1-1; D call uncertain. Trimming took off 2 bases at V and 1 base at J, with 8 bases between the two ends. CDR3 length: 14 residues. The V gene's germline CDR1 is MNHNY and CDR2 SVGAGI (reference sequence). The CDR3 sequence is CASSYHTRNTEAFF. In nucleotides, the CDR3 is TGTGCCAGCAGTTACCATACCAGGAACACTGAAGCTTTCTTT.

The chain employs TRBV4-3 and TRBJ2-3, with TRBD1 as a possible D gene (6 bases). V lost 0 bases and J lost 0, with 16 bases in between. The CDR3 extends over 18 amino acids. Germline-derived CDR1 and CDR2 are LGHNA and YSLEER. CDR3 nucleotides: TGCGCCAGCAGCCAAGAATCCCCGGACAGTTCTAGCACAGATACGCAGTATTTT. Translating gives CASSQESPDSSSTDTQYF.

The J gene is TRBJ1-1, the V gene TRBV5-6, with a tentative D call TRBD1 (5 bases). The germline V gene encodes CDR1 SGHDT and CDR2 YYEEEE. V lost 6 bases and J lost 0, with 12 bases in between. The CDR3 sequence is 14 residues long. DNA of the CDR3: TGTGCCAGCAAACGGGGGAACGTGAACACTGAAGCTTTCTTT. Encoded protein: CASKRGNVNTEAFF.

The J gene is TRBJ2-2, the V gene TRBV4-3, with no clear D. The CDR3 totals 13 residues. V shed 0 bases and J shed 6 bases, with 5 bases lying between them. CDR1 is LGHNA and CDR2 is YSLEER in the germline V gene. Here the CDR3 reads CASSQDLSGELFF. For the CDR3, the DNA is TGCGCCAGCAGCCAAGATTTATCCGGGGAGCTGTTTTTT.

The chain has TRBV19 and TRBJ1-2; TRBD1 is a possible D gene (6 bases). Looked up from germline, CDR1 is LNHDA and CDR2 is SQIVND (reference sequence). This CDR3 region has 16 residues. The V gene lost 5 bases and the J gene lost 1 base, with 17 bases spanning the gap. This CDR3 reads CASSPDRSPLNYGYTF. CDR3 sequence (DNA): TGTGCCAGTAGTCCTGACAGGTCCCCACTTAACTATGGCTACACCTTC.

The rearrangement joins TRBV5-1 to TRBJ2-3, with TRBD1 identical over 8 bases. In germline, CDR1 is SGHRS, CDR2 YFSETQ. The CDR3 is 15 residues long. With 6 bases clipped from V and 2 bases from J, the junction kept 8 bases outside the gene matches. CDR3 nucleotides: TGCGCCAGCACCCCAGGGGGCAGGGCCACAGATACGCAGTATTTT. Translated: CASTPGGRATDTQYF.

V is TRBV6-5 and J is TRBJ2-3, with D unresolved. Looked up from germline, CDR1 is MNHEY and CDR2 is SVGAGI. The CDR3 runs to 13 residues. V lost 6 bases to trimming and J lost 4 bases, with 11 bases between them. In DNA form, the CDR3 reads TGTGCCAGCAGCATCCAAAGCCCAGATACGCAGTATTTT. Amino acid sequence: CASSIQSPDTQYF.

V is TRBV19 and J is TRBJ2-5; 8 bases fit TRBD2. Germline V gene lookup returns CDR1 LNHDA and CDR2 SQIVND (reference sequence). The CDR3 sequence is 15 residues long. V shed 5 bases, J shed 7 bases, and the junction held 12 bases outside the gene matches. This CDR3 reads CASSGLAGPSMTQYF. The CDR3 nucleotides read TGTGCCAGTAGTGGGCTAGCGGGCCCCTCGATGACCCAGTACTTC.

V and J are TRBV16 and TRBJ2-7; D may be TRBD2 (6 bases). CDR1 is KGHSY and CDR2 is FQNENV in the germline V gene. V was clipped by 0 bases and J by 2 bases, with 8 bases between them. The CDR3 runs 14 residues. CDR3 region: CASSQSGGTYEQYF. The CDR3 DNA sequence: TGTGCCAGCAGCCAATCGGGGGGAACCTACGAGCAGTACTTC.

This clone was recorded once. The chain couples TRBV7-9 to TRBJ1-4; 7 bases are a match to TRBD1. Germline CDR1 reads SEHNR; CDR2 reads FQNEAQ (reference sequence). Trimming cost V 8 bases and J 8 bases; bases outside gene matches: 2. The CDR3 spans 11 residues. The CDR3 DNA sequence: TGTGCCAGCCAGGGGGTGGAAAAACTGTTTTTT. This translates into CASQGVEKLFF.

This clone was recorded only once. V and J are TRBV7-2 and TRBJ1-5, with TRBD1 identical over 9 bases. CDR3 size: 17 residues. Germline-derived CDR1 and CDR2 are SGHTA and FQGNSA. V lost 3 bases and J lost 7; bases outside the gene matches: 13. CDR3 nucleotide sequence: TGTGCCAGCAGCTTTTTACCCGGACAGGGGAAAGAACAGCCCCAGCATTTT. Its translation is CASSFLPGQGKEQPQHF.

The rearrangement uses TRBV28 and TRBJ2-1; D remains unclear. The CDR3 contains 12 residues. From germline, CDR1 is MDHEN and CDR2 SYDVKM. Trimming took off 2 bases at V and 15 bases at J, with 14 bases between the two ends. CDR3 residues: CASSLGVGDWFF. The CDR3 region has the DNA TGTGCCAGCAGTTTAGGAGTCGGTGATTGGTTCTTC.

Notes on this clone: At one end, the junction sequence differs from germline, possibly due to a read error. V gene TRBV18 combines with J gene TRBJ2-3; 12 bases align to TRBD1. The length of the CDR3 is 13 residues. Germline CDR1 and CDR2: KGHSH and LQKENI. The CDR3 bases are TGTGCCAGCTCCCCCGAAGGGGGACAGGGGGCTGATTTT. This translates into CASSPEGGQGADF.

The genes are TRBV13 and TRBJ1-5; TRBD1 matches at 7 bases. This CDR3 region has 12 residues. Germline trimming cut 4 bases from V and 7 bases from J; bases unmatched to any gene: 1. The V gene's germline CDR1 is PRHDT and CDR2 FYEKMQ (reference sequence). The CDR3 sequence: CASSSRGQPQHF. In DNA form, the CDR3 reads TGTGCCAGCAGCTCCAGGGGGCAGCCCCAGCATTTT. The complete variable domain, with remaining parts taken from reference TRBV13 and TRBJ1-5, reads AAGVIQSPRHLIKEKRETATLKCYPIPRHDTVYWYQQGPGQDPQFLISFYEKMQSDKGSIPDRFSAQQFSDYHSELNMSSLELGDSALYFCASSSRGQPQHFGDGTRLSIL.

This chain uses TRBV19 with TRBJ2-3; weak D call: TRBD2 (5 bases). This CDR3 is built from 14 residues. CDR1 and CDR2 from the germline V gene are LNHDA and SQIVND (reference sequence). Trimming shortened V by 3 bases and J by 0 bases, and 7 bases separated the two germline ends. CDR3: CASSMRTSTDTQYF. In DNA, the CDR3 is TGTGCCAGTAGTATGAGGACTAGCACAGATACGCAGTATTTT.

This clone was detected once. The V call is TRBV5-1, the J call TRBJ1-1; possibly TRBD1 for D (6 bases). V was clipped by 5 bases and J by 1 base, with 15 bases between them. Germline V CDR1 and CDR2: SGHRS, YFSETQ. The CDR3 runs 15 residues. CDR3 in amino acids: CASRGMQGQNTEAFF. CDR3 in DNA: TGCGCCAGCAGGGGAATGCAGGGGCAGAACACTGAAGCTTTCTTT.

CDR3 loop: CASTAGAGDTQYF. Here the CDR3 DNA reads TGTGCCAGCACAGCGGGGGCCGGGGATACGCAGTATTTT. The gene calls are TRBV2 and TRBJ2-3, with 8 positions matching TRBD2. Germline V CDR1 and CDR2: SNHLY, FYNNEI. The V gene end was trimmed by 7 bases and the J gene end by 6 bases; junction bases not matched to a gene: 6. This CDR3 has 13 residues.

CDR3 in DNA: TGCGCCAGCAGCTTTTCCCCAGGGGGCACTGAAGCTTTCTTT. It encodes CASSFSPGGTEAFF. The chain carries TRBV5-1 and TRBJ1-1, with 7 bases that match TRBD1. The CDR3 extends over 14 amino acids. CDR1 and CDR2 (germline): SGHRS, YFSETQ. The trim removed 2 bases at V and 4 bases at J, leaving 5 bases unmatched. Based on the CDR3 plus reference TRBV5-1 and TRBJ1-1, the full variable domain is KAGVTQTPRYLIKTRGQQVTLSCSPISGHRSVSWYQQTPGQGLQFLFEYFSETQRNKGNFPGRFSGRQFSNSRSEMNVSTLELGDSALYLCASSFSPGGTEAFFGQGTRLTVV.

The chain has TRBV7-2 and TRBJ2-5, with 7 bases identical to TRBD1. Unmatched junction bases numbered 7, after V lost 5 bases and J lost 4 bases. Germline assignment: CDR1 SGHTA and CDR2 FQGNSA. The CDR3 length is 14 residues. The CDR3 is CASSADRVGETQYF. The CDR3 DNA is TGTGCCAGCAGCGCAGACAGGGTTGGAGAGACCCAGTACTTC.

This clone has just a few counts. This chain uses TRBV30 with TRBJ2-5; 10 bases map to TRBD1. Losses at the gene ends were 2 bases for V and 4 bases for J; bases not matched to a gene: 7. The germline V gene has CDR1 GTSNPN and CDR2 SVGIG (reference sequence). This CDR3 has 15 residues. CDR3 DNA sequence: TGTGCCTGGAGTCGGGACAGGGGTATGTCAGAGACCCAGTACTTC. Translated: CAWSRDRGMSETQYF.

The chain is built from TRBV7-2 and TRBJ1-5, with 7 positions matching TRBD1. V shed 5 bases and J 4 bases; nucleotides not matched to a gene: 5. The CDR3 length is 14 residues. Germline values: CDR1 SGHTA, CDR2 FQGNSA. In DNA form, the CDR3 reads TGTGCCAGCAGCCTAGACAGGGCGAATCAGCCCCAGCATTTT. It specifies CASSLDRANQPQHF.